This TCR beta chain came from a study of sequential checkpoint blockade in melanoma. Clones were read by immunoSEQ multiplex PCR, and TCRdb kept only the in-frame ones, dropping some. The top ten clones hold approximately 12% of a sample with about 29,000 clones, 77% of them seen once. Germline values: CDR1 SEHNR, CDR2 FQNEAQ (reference sequence). The CDR3 covers 15 residues. The trim removed 1 base at V and 4 bases at J, leaving 4 bases unmatched. By share of the sample, this clone is medium-sized (0.01 to 0.1%). Treatment reported: randomized to nivolumab then ipilimumab (arm A) or the reverse (arm B). From thawed PBMCs, live CD3+CD8+ cells negative for CD19 and CD56 were sorted.

The receptor comes from a human donor with melanoma. The V gene is TRBV7-9, the J gene TRBJ2-3; 8 nucleotides line up with TRBD2. Sequencing was performed on CD8+ T cells sorted from blood (inferred from file names), taken from a patient given nivolumab and ipilimumab in sequence. CDR3 amino acids: CASSLVGGAADTQYF. The CDR3 bases are TGTGCCAGCAGCTTAGTCGGGGGGGCCGCAGATACGCAGTATTTT.